The sequence of this T cell receptor beta chain was determined in a study of T cells in Graves' hyperthyroidism and ophthalmopathy. Across the study: Initial diagnosis, before any treatment, was when peripheral blood was collected. Study-wide findings and caveats: Blood also showed most of the thyroid clonotypes that were expanded above 0.001.

The study enrolled patients aged 18 to 65 with newly diagnosed hyperthyroidism of under 2 months' duration. Lactation, pregnancy, other autoimmune disease or uncontrolled infection excluded patients. J lost 3 bases, V lost 6 bases, and 6 bases had no gene match. The CDR3 runs 15 residues. The germline CDR1 and CDR2 sequences are MGHRA and YSYEKL. It was RNA transcripts that yielded the amplified TCR beta CDR3 regions. The primer set for the first-round RT-PCR of the TCR CDR3 was HTBI. Each CDR3 protein is one row after TCRdb ran MiXCR on the multiplex PCR reads. The sample shows about 400,000 distinct CDR3 sequences, about an eighth of them seen only once. Worth noting for this clonotype: The target antigen is unknown.

The sequence derives from a woman aged 18-29 years with Graves' hyperthyroidism. The sample was blood. The chain combines TRBV4-1 with TRBJ1-2; 11 nucleotides align to TRBD1. The CDR3 bases are TGCGCCAGCAGACGAGGACAGGGGGCTGACTATGGCTACACCTTC. Protein sequence: CASRRGQGADYGYTF.